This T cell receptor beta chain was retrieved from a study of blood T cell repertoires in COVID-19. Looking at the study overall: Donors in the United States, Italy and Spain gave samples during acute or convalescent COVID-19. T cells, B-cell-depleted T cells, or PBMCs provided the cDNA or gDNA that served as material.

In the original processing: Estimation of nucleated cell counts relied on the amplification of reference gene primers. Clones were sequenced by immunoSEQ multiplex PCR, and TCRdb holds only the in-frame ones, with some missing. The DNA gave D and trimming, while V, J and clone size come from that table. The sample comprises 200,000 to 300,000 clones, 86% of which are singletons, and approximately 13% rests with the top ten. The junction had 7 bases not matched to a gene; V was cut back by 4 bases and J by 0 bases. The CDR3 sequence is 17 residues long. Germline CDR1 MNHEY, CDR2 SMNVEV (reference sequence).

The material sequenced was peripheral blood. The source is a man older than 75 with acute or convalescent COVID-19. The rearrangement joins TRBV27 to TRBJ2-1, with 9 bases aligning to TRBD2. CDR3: CASSSTGLAISYNEQFF. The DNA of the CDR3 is TGTGCCAGCAGTTCAACGGGACTAGCTATCTCCTACAATGAGCAGTTCTTC.